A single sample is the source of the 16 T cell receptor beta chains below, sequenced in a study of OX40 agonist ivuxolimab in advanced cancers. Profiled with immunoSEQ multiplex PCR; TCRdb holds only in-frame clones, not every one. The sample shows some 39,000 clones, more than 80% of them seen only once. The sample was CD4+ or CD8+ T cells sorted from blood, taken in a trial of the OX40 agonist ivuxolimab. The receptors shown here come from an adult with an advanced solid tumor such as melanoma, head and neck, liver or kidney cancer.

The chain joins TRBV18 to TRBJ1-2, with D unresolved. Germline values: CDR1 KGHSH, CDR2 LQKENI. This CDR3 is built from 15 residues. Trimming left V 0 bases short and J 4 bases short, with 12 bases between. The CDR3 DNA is TGTGCCAGCTCACCACCTCGAGCAACCGGCTATGGCTACACCTTC. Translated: CASSPPRATGYGYTF.

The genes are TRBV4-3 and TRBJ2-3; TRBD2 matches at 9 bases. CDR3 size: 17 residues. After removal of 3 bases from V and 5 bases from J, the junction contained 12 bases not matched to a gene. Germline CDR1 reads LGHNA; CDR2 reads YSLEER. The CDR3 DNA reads TGCGCCAGCAGCCACCTACCGTTTAGCGGGAGTGAAGATACGCAGTATTTT. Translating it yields CASSHLPFSGSEDTQYF.

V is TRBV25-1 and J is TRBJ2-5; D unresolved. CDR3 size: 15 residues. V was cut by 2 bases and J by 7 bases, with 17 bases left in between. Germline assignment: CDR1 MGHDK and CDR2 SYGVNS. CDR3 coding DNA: TGTGCCAGCAGTGAACCCCGAGGAGCCCCAGGGACCCAGTACTTC. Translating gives CASSEPRGAPGTQYF. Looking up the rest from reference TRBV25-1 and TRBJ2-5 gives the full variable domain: EADIYQTPRYLVIGTGKKITLECSQTMGHDKMYWYQQDPGMELHLIHYSYGVNSTEKGDLSSESTVSRIRTEHFPLTLESARPSHTSQYLCASSEPRGAPGTQYFGPGTRLLVL.

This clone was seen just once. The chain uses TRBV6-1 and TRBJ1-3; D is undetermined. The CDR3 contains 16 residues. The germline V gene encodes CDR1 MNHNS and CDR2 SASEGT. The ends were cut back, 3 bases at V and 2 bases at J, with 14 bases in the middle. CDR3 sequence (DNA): TGTGCCAGCAGTGATGTGGGGAAAGCTGCTGGAAACACCATATATTTT. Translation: CASSDVGKAAGNTIYF.

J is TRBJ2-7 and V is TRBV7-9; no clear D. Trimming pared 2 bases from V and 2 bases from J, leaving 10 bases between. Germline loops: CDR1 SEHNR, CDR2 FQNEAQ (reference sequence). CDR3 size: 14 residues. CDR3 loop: CASSLMRHPYEQYF. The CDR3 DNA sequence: TGTGCCAGCAGCTTAATGAGACACCCCTACGAGCAGTACTTC.

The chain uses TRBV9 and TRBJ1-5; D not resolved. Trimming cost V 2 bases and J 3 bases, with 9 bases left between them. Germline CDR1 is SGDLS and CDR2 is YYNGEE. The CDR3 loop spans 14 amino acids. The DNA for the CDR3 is TGTGCCAGCAGCGTCGGGCAGCTCAATCAGCCCCAGCATTTT. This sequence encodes CASSVGQLNQPQHF.

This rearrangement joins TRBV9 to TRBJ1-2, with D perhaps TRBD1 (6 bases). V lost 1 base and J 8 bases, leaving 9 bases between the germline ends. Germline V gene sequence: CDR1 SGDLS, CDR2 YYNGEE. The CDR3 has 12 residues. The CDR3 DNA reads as TGTGCCAGCAGCGTATCGGGGGGCGGCTACACCTTC. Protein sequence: CASSVSGGGYTF.

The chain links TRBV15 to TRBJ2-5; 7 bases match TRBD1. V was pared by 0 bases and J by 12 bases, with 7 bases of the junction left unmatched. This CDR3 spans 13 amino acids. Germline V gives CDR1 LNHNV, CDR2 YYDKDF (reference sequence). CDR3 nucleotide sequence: TGTGCCACCAGCAGAGATCCTCGAGACAGGGAGTACTTC. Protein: CATSRDPRDREYF.

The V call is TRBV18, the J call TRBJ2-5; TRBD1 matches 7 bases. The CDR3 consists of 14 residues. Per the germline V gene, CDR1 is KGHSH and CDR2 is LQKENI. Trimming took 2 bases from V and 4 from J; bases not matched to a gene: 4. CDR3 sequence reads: CASSPEGAVETQYF. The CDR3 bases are TGTGCCAGCTCACCAGAGGGGGCTGTAGAGACCCAGTACTTC.

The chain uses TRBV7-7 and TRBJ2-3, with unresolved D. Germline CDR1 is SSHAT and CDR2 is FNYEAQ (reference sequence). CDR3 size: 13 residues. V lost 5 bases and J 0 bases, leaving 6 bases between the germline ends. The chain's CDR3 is CASSRFSTDTQYF. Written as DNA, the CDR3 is TGTGCCAGCAGCAGATTCAGCACAGATACGCAGTATTTT.

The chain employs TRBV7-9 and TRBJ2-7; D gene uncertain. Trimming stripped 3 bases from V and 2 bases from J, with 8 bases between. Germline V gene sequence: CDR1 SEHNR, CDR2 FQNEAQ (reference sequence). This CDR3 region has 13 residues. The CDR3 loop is CASSFVPAYEQYV. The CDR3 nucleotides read TGTGCCAGCAGCTTCGTCCCGGCCTACGAGCAGTACGTC.

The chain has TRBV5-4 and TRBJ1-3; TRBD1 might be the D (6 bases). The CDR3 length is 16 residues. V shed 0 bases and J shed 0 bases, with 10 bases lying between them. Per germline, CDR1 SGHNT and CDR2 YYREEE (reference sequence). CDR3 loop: CASSLGTASSGNTIYF. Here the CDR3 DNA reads TGTGCCAGCAGCTTGGGGACAGCTTCCTCTGGAAACACCATATATTTT.

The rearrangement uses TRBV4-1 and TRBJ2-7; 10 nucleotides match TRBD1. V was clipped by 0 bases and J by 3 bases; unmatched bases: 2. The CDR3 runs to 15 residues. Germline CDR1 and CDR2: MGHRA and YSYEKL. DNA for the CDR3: TGCGCCAGCAGCCAAGACGGGACAGGGGACTACGAGCAGTACTTC. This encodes CASSQDGTGDYEQYF.

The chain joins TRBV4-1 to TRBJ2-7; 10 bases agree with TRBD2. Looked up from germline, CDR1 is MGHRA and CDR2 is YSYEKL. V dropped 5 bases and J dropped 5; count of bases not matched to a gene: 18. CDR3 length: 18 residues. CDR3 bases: TGCGCCAGCAGCGGGGGGGTAGCGGGAGGCCCCGGCTCGAACGAGCAGTACTTC. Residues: CASSGGVAGGPGSNEQYF.

The CDR3 loop reads CASSESTDTQYF. Written as DNA, the CDR3 is TGTGCCAGCTCGGAAAGCACAGATACGCAGTATTTT. The rearrangement uses TRBV18 and TRBJ2-3; D is unresolved. V was clipped by 6 bases and J by 0 bases, with 4 bases between them. In germline, CDR1 is KGHSH, CDR2 LQKENI. CDR3 length: 12 residues.

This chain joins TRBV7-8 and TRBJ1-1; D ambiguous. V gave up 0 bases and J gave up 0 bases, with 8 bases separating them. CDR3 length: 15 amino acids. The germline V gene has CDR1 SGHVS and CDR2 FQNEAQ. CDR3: CASSLAAVMNTEAFF. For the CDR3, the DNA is TGTGCCAGCAGCTTAGCCGCAGTTATGAACACTGAAGCTTTCTTT.